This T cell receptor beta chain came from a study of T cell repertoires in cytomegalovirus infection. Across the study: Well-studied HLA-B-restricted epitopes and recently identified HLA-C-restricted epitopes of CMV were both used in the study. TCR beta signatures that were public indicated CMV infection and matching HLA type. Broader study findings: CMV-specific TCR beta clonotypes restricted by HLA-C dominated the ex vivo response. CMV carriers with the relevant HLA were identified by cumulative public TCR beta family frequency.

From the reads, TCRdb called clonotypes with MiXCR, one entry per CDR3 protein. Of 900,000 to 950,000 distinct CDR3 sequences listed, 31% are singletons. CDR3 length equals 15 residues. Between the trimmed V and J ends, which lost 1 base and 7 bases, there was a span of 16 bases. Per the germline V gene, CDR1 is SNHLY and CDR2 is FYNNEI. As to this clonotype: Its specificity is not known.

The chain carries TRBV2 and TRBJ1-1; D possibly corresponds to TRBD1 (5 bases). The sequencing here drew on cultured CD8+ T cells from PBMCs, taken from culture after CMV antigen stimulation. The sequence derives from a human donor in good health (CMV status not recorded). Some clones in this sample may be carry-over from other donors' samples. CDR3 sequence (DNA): TGTGCCAGCAGTGAAGATCAGGGAGGGACGCTTGAAGCTTTCTTT. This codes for CASSEDQGGTLEAFF.